The 14 T cell receptor beta chains in this list originate from one sample, sequenced in a study of T cell responses to AZD1222 COVID-19 vaccine. The protocol was immunoSEQ multiplex PCR, while the TCRdb copy is restricted to in-frame clones and leaves out a portion. The sample records around 160,000 clones, about 92% being singletons. Sequenced material: peripheral blood, taken on day 0 of AZD1222 vaccination. The receptors derive from an adult in good health.

This rearrangement joins TRBV29-1 to TRBJ2-5; D is uncertain. CDR3 size: 11 residues. V lost 2 bases and J 2 bases, leaving 3 bases between the germline ends. Germline V gene sequence: CDR1 SQVTM, CDR2 ANQGSEA. The CDR3 DNA is TGCAGCGTTGAACCTCAAGAGACCCAGTACTTC. It codes for CSVEPQETQYF.

The chain has TRBV7-8 and TRBJ2-3, with TRBD1 matching 7 bases. Germline CDR1 and CDR2: SGHVS and FQNEAQ. The CDR3 spans 15 residues. Germline trimming cut 4 bases from V and 0 bases from J; bases unmatched to any gene: 4. In nucleotides, the CDR3 is TGTGCCAGCAGCTCCCGACAGGGAAGCACAGATACGCAGTATTTT. This encodes CASSSRQGSTDTQYF.

This chain joins TRBV5-1 and TRBJ2-3, with TRBD1 matching 8 bases. The CDR3 has 15 residues. The germline V gene has CDR1 SGHRS and CDR2 YFSETQ. The ends lost 4 bases at V and 6 bases at J; junction bases unmatched: 10. CDR3 residues: CASSPGTGARDTQYF. In DNA, the CDR3 is TGCGCCAGCAGCCCGGGGACAGGCGCTCGGGATACGCAGTATTTT.

The DNA of the CDR3 is TGTGCCAGCAGCTTAGACCGCAAGGCTAACTATGGCTACACCTTC. Amino acids: CASSLDRKANYGYTF. The chain has TRBV7-2 and TRBJ1-2; D uncertain. There are 15 residues in the CDR3. Germline CDR1 and CDR2: SGHTA and FQGNSA. The V end lost 1 base, the J end lost 0 bases, and 9 bases lay between the germline ends.

The V and J genes are TRBV19 and TRBJ1-5; D gene unclear. There are 15 residues in the CDR3. Germline V gene sequence: CDR1 LNHDA, CDR2 SQIVND (reference sequence). V lost 6 bases and J 0 bases, leaving 12 bases between the germline ends. The CDR3 loop is CASRIGTYSNQPQHF. The CDR3 DNA reads TGTGCCAGTAGAATTGGAACCTATAGCAATCAGCCCCAGCATTTT.

CDR3 sequence reads: CASSMVQETQYF. CDR3 DNA sequence: TGTGCCAGCAGCATGGTCCAAGAGACCCAGTACTTC. The J gene is TRBJ2-5, the V gene TRBV12-3 or TRBV12-4; D is unresolved. The CDR3 loop spans 12 amino acids. V gave up 6 bases and J gave up 1 base, with 6 bases separating them.

This clone was observed a single time. The gene calls are TRBV6-5 and TRBJ1-5, with 9 bases identical to TRBD1. The CDR3 length is 14 residues. The trim removed 10 bases at V and 6 bases at J, leaving 10 bases unmatched. Germline values: CDR1 MNHEY, CDR2 SVGAGI. The CDR3 DNA sequence: TGTGCCACCTCGGACAGGGGAGGCGTTCAGCCCCAGCATTTT. It encodes CATSDRGGVQPQHF.

The sample holds one count of this clone. This chain joins TRBV9 and TRBJ2-5; 7 nucleotides align to TRBD2. The CDR3 covers 15 residues. Germline CDR1 and CDR2: SGDLS and YYNGEE. The ends lost 2 bases at V and 1 base at J; junction bases unmatched: 5. In DNA, the CDR3 is TGTGCCAGCAGCGTTGGAGCGGGATTCCAAGAGACCCAGTACTTC. Its translation: CASSVGAGFQETQYF.

The rearrangement uses TRBV7-2 and TRBJ2-1, with a possible D match to TRBD1 (6 bases). Germline CDR1 reads SGHTA; CDR2 reads FQGNSA. The CDR3 is 15 amino acids. Trimming removed 6 bases from V and 4 bases from J, with 16 bases in between. CDR3 sequence: CASRETGTSYNEQFF. The CDR3 DNA is TGTGCCAGCAGGGAGACAGGCACTTCTTACAATGAGCAGTTCTTC.

CDR3 bases: TGCGCCAGCAGCCAAGAACGGGTCACTGAAGCTTTCTTT. Its protein product is CASSQERVTEAFF. This chain uses TRBV4-1 with TRBJ1-1, with D unclear. Trimming stripped 0 bases from V and 4 bases from J, with 6 bases between. Germline-derived CDR1 and CDR2 are MGHRA and YSYEKL. CDR3 length: 13 amino acids.

J is TRBJ1-2 and V is TRBV5-5, with 12 bases lining up with TRBD1. The trim removed 3 bases at V and 4 bases at J, leaving 7 bases unmatched. This CDR3 has 16 residues. CDR1 is SGHKS and CDR2 is YYEKEE in the germline V gene (reference sequence). In DNA, the CDR3 is TGTGCCAGCAGCTCGGGGGACAGGGGGCGCGTCTATGGCTACACCTTC. Translation gives CASSSGDRGRVYGYTF.

CDR3 in amino acids: CASSLGTIANGNTIYF. CDR3 in DNA: TGTGCCAGCAGCTTAGGGACCATAGCGAATGGAAACACCATATATTTT. The chain is built from TRBV7-6 and TRBJ1-3; D remains unclear. Trimming left V 1 base short and J 3 bases short, with 13 bases between. Germline CDR1 reads SGHVS; CDR2 reads FNYEAQ. This CDR3 comprises 16 residues.

The CDR3 DNA reads TGCGCCAGCAGCTTAGGACAGGGTCAAGAGACCCAGTACTTC. Encoded protein: CASSLGQGQETQYF. The chain couples TRBV5-1 to TRBJ2-5, with 8 bases fitting TRBD1. With 2 bases clipped from V and 2 bases from J, the junction kept 2 bases outside the gene matches. The CDR3 contains 14 residues. The germline V gene encodes CDR1 SGHRS and CDR2 YFSETQ.

In its sample, this clone was seen once. The chain links TRBV6-5 to TRBJ1-1, with a possible D match to TRBD1 (6 bases). Between the trimmed V and J ends, which lost 8 bases and 0 bases, there was a span of 10 bases. CDR1 and CDR2 from the germline V gene are MNHEY and SVGAGI. The CDR3 runs to 13 residues. The CDR3: CASDRTMNTEAFF. Here the CDR3 DNA reads TGTGCCAGCGACAGGACAATGAACACTGAAGCTTTCTTT.